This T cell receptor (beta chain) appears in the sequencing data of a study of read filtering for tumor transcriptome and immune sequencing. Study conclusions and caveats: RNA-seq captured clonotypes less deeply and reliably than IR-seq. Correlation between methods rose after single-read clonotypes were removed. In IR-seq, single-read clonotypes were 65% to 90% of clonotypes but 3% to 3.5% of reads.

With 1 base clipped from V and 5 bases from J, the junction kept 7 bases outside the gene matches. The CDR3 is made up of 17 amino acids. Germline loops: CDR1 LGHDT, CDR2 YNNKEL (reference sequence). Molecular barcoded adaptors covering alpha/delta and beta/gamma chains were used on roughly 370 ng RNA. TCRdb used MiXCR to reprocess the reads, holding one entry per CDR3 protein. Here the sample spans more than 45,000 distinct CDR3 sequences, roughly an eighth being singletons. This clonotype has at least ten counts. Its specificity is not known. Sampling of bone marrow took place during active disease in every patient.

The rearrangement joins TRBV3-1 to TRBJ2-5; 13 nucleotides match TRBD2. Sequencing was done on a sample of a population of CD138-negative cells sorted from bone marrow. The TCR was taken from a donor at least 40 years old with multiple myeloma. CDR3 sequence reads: CASSQGLLAGGPETQYF. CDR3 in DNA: TGTGCCAGCAGCCAAGGTCTACTAGCGGGGGGGCCGGAGACCCAGTACTTC.